This TCR beta chain was profiled in a study of CD8 T cells in ankylosing spondylitis. With respect to this clonotype: Its antigen is as yet unknown.

Germline-derived CDR1 and CDR2 are SGDLS and YYNGEE. V shed 6 bases and J 6 bases; nucleotides not matched to a gene: 4. The CDR3 runs to 13 residues. Overall study findings and caveats: Eight highly homologous variants made up a TCR beta motif, and this motif appeared characteristic of ankylosing spondylitis blood. Clones tied to disease were said to be significantly enriched in matched ankylosing spondylitis synovial fluid. Clones linked with disease were CD8+ and fairly uncommon in the peripheral blood.

A quantitative 5'-RACE method, one with molecular barcodes, was used to make TCR beta libraries. In TCRdb, the 5' RACE reads were re-called with MiXCR into one record per CDR3 protein. The table records roughly 250,000 distinct CDR3 sequences, around 9.1% of them present only once. Sequenced sample: blood, either unsorted or a sorted T cell fraction (not recorded which). The receptor was isolated from a male donor with ankylosing spondylitis or in good health (not recorded which). This chain links TRBV9 with TRBJ1-2; 11 nucleotides agree with TRBD1. CDR3: CASNRDRGNGYTF. CDR3 nucleotide sequence: TGTGCCAGCAACCGGGACAGGGGGAATGGCTACACCTTC.